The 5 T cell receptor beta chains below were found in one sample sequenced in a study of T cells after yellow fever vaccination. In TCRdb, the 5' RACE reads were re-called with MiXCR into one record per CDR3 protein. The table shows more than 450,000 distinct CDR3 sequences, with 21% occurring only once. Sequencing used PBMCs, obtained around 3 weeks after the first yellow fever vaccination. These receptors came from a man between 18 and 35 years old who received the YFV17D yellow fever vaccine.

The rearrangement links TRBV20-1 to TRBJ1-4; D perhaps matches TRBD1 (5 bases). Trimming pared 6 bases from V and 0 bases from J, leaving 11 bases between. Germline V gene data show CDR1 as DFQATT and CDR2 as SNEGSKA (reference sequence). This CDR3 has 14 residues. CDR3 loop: CSAPDSATNEKLFF. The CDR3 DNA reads TGCAGTGCCCCTGACAGTGCAACTAATGAAAAACTGTTTTTT.

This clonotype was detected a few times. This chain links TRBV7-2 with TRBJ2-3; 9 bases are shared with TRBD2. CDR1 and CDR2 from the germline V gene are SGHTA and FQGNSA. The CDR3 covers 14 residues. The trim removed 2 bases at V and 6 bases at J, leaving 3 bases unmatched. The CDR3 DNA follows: TGTGCCAGCAGCTTAATGGCGGGGGGGGATACGCAGTATTTT. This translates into CASSLMAGGDTQYF. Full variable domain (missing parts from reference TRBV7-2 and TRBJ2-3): GAGVSQSPSNKVTEKGKDVELRCDPISGHTALYWYRQSLGQGLEFLIYFQGNSAPDKSGLPSDRFSAERTGGSVSTLTIQRTQQEDSAVYLCASSLMAGGDTQYFGPGTRLTVL.

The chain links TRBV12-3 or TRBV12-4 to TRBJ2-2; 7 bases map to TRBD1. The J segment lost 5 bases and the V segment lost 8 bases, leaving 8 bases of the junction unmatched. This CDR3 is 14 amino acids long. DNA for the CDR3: TGTGCCAGCGATTCCGACAGGGAAACCGGGGAGCTGTTTTTT. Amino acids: CASDSDRETGELFF.

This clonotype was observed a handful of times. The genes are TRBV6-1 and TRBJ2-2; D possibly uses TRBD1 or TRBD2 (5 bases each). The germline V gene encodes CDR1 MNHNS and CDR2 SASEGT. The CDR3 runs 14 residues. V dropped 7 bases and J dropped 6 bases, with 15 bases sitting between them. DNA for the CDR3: TGTGCCAGCAACGGGCGGGTAGGGGCCGGGGAGCTGTTTTTT. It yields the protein CASNGRVGAGELFF.

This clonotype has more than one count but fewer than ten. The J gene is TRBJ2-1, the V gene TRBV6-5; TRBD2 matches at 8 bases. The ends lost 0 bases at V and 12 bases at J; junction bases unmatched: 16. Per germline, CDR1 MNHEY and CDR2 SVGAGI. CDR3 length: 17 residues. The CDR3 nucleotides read TGTGCCAGCAGTTACTCGACCGGGCTCGGGGGGGGAGTCATGCAGTTCTTC. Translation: CASSYSTGLGGGVMQFF.